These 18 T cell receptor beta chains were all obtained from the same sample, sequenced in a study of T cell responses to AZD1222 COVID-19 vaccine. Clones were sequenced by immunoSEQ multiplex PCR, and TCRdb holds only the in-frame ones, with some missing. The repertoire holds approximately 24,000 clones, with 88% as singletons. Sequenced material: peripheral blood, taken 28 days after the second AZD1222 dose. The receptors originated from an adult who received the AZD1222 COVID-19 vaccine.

The CDR3 here is CASSFRNTGELFF. The CDR3 coding sequence is TGTGCCAGCAGTTTTCGTAACACCGGGGAGCTGTTTTTT. The chain links TRBV6-5 to TRBJ2-2; unclear D gene. The V end lost 4 bases, the J end lost 2 bases, and 5 bases lay between the germline ends. The germline gives CDR1 MNHEY, CDR2 SVGAGI. This CDR3 region has 13 residues.

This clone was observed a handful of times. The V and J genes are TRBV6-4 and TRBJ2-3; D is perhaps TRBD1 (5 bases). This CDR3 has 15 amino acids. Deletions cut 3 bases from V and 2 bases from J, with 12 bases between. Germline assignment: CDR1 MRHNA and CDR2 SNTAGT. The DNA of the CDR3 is TGTGCCAGCAGTGAGGGTGGGGCCGTCACAGATACGCAGTATTTT. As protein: CASSEGGAVTDTQYF.

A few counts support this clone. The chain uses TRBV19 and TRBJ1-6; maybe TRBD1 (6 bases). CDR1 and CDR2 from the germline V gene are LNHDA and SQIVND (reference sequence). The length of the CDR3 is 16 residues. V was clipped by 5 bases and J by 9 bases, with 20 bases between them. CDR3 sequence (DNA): TGTGCCAGTAGTCCGGAAGGACAGTTCATCGTTTCACCCCTCCACTTT. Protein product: CASSPEGQFIVSPLHF.

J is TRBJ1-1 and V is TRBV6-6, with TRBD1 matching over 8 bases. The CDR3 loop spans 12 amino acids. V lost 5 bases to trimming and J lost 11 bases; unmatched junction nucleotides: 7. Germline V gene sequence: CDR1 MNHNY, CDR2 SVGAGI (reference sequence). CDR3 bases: TGTGCCAGCAGTGTTCCGGGACAGGAGGCTTTCTTT. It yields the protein CASSVPGQEAFF.

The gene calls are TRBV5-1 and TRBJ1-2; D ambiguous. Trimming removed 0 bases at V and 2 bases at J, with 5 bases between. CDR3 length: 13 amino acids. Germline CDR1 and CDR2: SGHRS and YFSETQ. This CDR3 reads CASSLDQNYGYTF. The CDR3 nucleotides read TGCGCCAGCAGCTTGGACCAGAACTATGGCTACACCTTC.

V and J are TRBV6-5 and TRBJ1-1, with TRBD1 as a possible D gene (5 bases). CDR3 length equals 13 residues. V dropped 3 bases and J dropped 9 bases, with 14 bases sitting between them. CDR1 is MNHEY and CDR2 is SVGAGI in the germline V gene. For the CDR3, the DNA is TGTGCCAGCAGTTATTCGGGGGGGAGGAAAGCTTTCTTT. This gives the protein CASSYSGGRKAFF.

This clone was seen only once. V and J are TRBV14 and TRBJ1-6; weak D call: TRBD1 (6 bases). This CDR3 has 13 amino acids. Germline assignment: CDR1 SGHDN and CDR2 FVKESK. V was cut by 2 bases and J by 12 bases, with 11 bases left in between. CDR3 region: CASSQYAGEPLHF. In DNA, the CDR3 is TGTGCCAGCAGCCAATATGCAGGGGAACCCCTCCACTTT.

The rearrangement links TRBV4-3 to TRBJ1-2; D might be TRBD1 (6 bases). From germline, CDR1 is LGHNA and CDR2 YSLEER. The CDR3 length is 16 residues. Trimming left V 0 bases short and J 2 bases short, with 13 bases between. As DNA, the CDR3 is TGCGCCAGCAGCCAAGATCGAGGGGGGATAAACTATGGCTACACCTTC. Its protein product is CASSQDRGGINYGYTF.

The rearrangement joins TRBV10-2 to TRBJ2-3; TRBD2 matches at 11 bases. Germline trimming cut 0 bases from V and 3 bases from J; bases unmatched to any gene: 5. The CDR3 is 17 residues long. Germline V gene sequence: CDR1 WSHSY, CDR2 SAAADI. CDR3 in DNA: TGCGCCAGCAGTGAGTCGTGGCTAGCGGGGGGTACAGATACGCAGTATTTT. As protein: CASSESWLAGGTDTQYF.

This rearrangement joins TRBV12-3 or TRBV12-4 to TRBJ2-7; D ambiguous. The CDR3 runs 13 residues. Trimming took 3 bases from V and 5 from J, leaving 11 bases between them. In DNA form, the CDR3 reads TGTGCCAGCAGTTTGATGGTTTTCCACGAGCAGTACTTC. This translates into CASSLMVFHEQYF.

The CDR3 here is CASSLQGGPSNYGYTF. In DNA, the CDR3 is TGTGCCAGCAGCTTACAGGGGGGGCCTAGCAACTATGGCTACACCTTC. The V call is TRBV5-6, the J call TRBJ1-2; 8 positions match TRBD1. This CDR3 is built from 16 residues. Germline V gene lookup returns CDR1 SGHDT and CDR2 YYEEEE. Unmatched junction bases numbered 8, after V lost 2 bases and J lost 2 bases.

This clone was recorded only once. The CDR3 loop reads CAISERAPYEQYF. CDR3 DNA sequence: TGTGCCATCAGTGAAAGGGCCCCCTACGAGCAGTACTTC. The chain links TRBV10-3 to TRBJ2-7; no clear D gene. The V end lost 3 bases, the J end lost 2 bases, and 8 bases lay between the germline ends. Germline V gene sequence: CDR1 ENHRY, CDR2 SYGVKD. The CDR3 covers 13 residues.

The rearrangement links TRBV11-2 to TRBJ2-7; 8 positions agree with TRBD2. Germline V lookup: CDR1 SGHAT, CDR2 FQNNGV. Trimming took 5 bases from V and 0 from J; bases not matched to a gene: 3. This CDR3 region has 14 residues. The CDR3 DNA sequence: TGTGCCAGCAGCCGTAGCGGGGCCTCCTACGAGCAGTACTTC. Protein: CASSRSGASYEQYF.

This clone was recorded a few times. The DNA for the CDR3 is TGCGCCAGCAGCTTGGACTATCCGGGACAGGGTAATTCACCCCTCCACTTT. Residues: CASSLDYPGQGNSPLHF. The chain combines TRBV5-1 with TRBJ1-6; TRBD1 matches 9 bases. V shed 0 bases and J 6 bases; nucleotides not matched to a gene: 7. This CDR3 region has 17 residues. CDR1 is SGHRS and CDR2 is YFSETQ in the germline V gene.

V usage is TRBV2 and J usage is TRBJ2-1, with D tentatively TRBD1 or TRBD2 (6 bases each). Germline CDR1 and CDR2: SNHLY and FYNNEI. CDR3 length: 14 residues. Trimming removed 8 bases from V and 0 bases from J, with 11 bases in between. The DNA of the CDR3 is TGTGCCAGCGTGGGGGGCGTCTCCTACAATGAGCAGTTCTTC. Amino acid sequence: CASVGGVSYNEQFF.

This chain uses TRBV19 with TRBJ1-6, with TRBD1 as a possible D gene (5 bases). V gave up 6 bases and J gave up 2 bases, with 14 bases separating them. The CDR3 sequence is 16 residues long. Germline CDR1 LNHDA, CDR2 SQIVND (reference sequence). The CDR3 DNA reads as TGTGCCAGTAGGCCCAAGGGGAGCGCCTATAATTCACCCCTCCACTTT. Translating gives CASRPKGSAYNSPLHF.

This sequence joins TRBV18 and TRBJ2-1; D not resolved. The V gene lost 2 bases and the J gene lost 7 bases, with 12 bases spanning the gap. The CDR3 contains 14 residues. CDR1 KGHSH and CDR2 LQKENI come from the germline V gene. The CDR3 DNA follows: TGTGCCAGCTCACCAATCCAACTGGTTAATGAGCAGTTCTTC. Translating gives CASSPIQLVNEQFF.

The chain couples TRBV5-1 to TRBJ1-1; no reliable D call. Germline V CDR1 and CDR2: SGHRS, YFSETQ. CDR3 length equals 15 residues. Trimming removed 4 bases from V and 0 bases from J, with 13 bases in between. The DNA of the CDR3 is TGCGCCAGCAGCAGTTCGACCGCAATGAACACTGAAGCTTTCTTT. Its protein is CASSSSTAMNTEAFF.